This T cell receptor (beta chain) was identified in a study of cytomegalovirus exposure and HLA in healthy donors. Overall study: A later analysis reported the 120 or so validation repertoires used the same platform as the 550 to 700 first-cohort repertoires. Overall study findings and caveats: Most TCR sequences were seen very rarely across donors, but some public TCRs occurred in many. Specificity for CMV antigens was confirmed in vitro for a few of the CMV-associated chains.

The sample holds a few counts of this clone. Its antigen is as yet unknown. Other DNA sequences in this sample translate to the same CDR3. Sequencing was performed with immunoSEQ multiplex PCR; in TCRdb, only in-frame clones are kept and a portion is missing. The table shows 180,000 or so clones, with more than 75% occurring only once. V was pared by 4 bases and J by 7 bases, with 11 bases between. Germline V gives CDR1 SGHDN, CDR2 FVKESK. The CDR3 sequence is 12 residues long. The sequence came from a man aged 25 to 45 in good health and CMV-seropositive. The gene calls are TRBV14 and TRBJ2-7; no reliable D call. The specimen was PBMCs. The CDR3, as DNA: TGTGCCAGCAGCCGGGAAGGTGGAGAGCAGTACTTC. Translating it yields CASSREGGEQYF.